Detailed here is one T cell receptor (beta chain). Its antigen is not known. This specimen belongs to a study of CXCR3-negative and CXCR3-positive naive CD8 T cells. Findings of the study overall: CXCR3-negative and CXCR3-positive naive cells shared comparable TRBV-TRBJ usage, but memory cells did not. Much lower diversity was found in memory CD8+ cells, while both naive subsets had comparably high diversity.

Germline lookup yields CDR1 SGHDT and CDR2 YYEEEE. This CDR3 is 14 amino acids long. UMI-tagged TRB cDNA libraries were built via 5' RACE. TCRdb re-analyzed the 5' RACE reads; it lists each CDR3 protein once, without DNA. The repertoire table contains about 81,000 distinct CDR3 sequences. The sample comprised naive CXCR3- CD8+ T cells from blood. Subset defined: CD45RO-CCR7+CD27+CD95- naive CD8+ T cells lacking CXCR3 (TNR3-). The receptor comes from a human donor in good health. Some clones in this sample may be carry-over from other donors' samples. This chain uses TRBV5-6 with TRBJ2-7; TCRdb's D call, TRBD1, is unchecked because there is no DNA. The CDR3 here is CASSLVQGTYEQYF.